Below are 17 T cell receptor beta chains sequenced from a single sample in a study of CD8 T cells in ankylosing spondylitis. TCRdb re-called the 5' RACE reads through MiXCR, storing one row per CDR3 protein. This table has under 250,000 distinct CDR3 sequences, roughly 8.2% appearing once. The sample comprised blood, either unsorted or a sorted T cell fraction (not recorded which). The receptors were gathered from a female donor with ankylosing spondylitis or in good health (not recorded which).

On this clonotype: A much bigger clone sits one base away, suggesting this may be a read error. This sequence joins TRBV12-3 or TRBV12-4 and TRBJ2-5; TRBD2 might be the D (6 bases). V dropped 4 bases and J dropped 5 bases, with 14 bases sitting between them. The CDR3 has 14 amino acids. Here the CDR3 DNA reads TGTGCCAGCAGTTCGGTGGCTGGAGGGGAGACCCAGTACTTC. This codes for CASSSVAGGETQYF.

This clonotype was recorded many times. Here the CDR3 reads CASSRHRGGNQPQHF. The CDR3 DNA sequence: TGTGCCAGCAGCCGACACAGGGGAGGCAATCAGCCCCAGCATTTT. V usage is TRBV6-2 or TRBV6-3 and J usage is TRBJ1-5; the match to TRBD1 covers 7 bases. Germline V CDR1 and CDR2: MNHEY, SVGEGT. Trimming removed 6 bases from V and 2 bases from J; junction bases left unmatched: 7. The CDR3 runs 15 residues.

This clonotype was counted ten times or more. V and J are TRBV12-3 or TRBV12-4 and TRBJ1-6, with TRBD1 matching over 9 bases. The CDR3 contains 13 residues. The trim removed 6 bases at V and 10 bases at J, leaving 4 bases unmatched. This chain's CDR3 is CASSRTGVSPLHF. CDR3 nucleotides: TGTGCCAGCAGCCGGACAGGGGTCTCACCCCTCCACTTT.

This clonotype has ten or more counts. The V and J genes are TRBV20-1 and TRBJ2-7, with 7 positions matching TRBD2. This CDR3 is built from 14 residues. With 7 bases clipped from V and 2 bases from J, the junction kept 11 bases outside the gene matches. The germline V gene encodes CDR1 DFQATT and CDR2 SNEGSKA (reference sequence). This CDR3 is CSVSLALRPYEQYF. The CDR3 region has the DNA TGCAGTGTTTCACTAGCGTTGAGACCCTACGAGCAGTACTTC.

This clonotype has a handful of counts. V usage is TRBV9 and J usage is TRBJ2-1; TRBD2 aligns across 16 bases. In germline, CDR1 is SGDLS, CDR2 YYNGEE. The CDR3 consists of 18 residues. J lost 7 bases, V lost 2 bases, and 9 bases had no gene match. The CDR3 bases are TGTGCCAGCAGCGTCGCCGGGACTAGCGGGAGGGCCCAGAATGAGCAGTTCTTC. Translation: CASSVAGTSGRAQNEQFF.

This clonotype was recorded a few times. A much bigger clone sits one base away, suggesting this may be a read error. The V call is TRBV6-4, the J call TRBJ2-2; D may be TRBD2 (7 bases). The V gene lost 11 bases and the J gene lost 1 base, with 29 bases spanning the gap. The CDR3 totals 19 residues. The germline CDR1 and CDR2 sequences are MRHNA and SNTAGT. Here the CDR3 DNA reads TGTGCCTGCTGTTTTGCCCTGACGGGGGGCGTTGGGAACACCGGGGAGCTGTTTTTT. Translation: CACCFALTGGVGNTGELFF.

This clonotype occurred many times. The chain links TRBV20-1 to TRBJ2-3, with D possibly TRBD1 on 5 matching bases. Trimming left V 2 bases short and J 2 bases short, with 11 bases between. The CDR3 length is 14 residues. Germline CDR1 and CDR2: DFQATT and SNEGSKA (reference sequence). CDR3 sequence (DNA): TGCAGTGCTAGAATCCAGGGAAACACAGATACGCAGTATTTT. Amino acid sequence: CSARIQGNTDTQYF.

In its sample, this clonotype was seen a few times. The chain uses TRBV30 and TRBJ2-1, with a possible D match to TRBD1 (6 bases). The V and J ends lost 1 base and 9 bases respectively, with 13 bases between them. Germline V gives CDR1 GTSNPN, CDR2 SVGIG (reference sequence). CDR3 length: 13 residues. CDR3 protein: CAWSGTGTGEQFF. In DNA, the CDR3 is TGTGCCTGGAGTGGTACAGGGACGGGTGAGCAGTTCTTC.

This clonotype was seen at least ten times. The V call is TRBV12-3 or TRBV12-4, the J call TRBJ2-2; D possibly uses TRBD1 or TRBD2 (6 bases each). The germline V and J ends were trimmed by 3 bases and 0 bases, with 8 bases remaining between them. The CDR3 is 15 residues long. As DNA, the CDR3 is TGTGCCAGCAGTTTCGGGGGCTCGAACACCGGGGAGCTGTTTTTT. Protein sequence: CASSFGGSNTGELFF.

This clonotype was detected many times. This rearrangement joins TRBV12-3 or TRBV12-4 to TRBJ2-7; D unresolved. The CDR3 is made up of 12 amino acids. V lost 3 bases and J lost 2, with 5 bases in between. DNA for the CDR3: TGTGCCAGCAGTTTTCTACCCTACGAGCAGTACTTC. This codes for CASSFLPYEQYF.

Many counts were recorded for this clonotype. The chain is built from TRBV6-1 and TRBJ1-5, with 7 bases matching TRBD1. Germline V lookup: CDR1 MNHNS, CDR2 SASEGT. Unmatched junction bases numbered 6, after V lost 5 bases and J lost 5 bases. This CDR3 is 14 amino acids long. The CDR3 spells CASSPDRIDQPQHF. CDR3 nucleotides: TGTGCCAGCAGTCCGGACAGGATCGATCAGCCCCAGCATTTT.

This rearrangement joins TRBV29-1 to TRBJ2-2; D may be TRBD1 (5 bases). The CDR3 runs to 13 residues. The V and J ends lost 4 bases and 6 bases respectively, with 12 bases between them. Germline V gene lookup returns CDR1 SQVTM and CDR2 ANQGSEA. CDR3 in DNA: TGCAGCGTTGTATTTCCAGGGTCCGGGGAGCTGTTTTTT. Its protein is CSVVFPGSGELFF.

This clonotype was seen many times. The chain is built from TRBV14 and TRBJ2-1; 7 bases match TRBD2. From germline, CDR1 is SGHDN and CDR2 FVKESK. The CDR3 has 16 amino acids. Trimming cost V 0 bases and J 6 bases; bases outside gene matches: 8. The CDR3 region has the DNA TGTGCCAGCAGCCAAGATCTGCTAGCGGTAGCCAATGAGCAGTTCTTC. Its protein product is CASSQDLLAVANEQFF.

At least ten counts were recorded for this clonotype. This sequence joins TRBV6-2 or TRBV6-3 and TRBJ2-7; a weak D match, TRBD2 (5 bases). The CDR3 spans 14 residues. The germline V gene has CDR1 MNHEY and CDR2 SVGEGT. The germline V and J ends were trimmed by 6 bases and 4 bases, with 16 bases remaining between them. The CDR3 nucleotides are TGTGCCAGCAGGCCCATCCTCGGCGGGTACGAGCAGTACTTC. This codes for CASRPILGGYEQYF.

Concerning this clonotype: A single base separates this from a much larger clone, so it may be a read error. This chain connects TRBV5-1 to TRBJ2-5, with a possible D match to TRBD2 (5 bases). The CDR3 sequence is 11 residues long. Germline CDR1 and CDR2: SGHRS and YFSETQ. V lost 1 base and J 9 bases, leaving 7 bases between the germline ends. The CDR3 region has the DNA TGCGCCAGCAGCTTGTGGGAGCCCCAGTACTTC. This encodes CASSLWEPQYF.

This clonotype was found many times. The genes are TRBV10-3 and TRBJ1-5; D possibly corresponds to TRBD1 (6 bases). V gave up 0 bases and J gave up 7 bases, with 10 bases separating them. The CDR3 runs to 14 residues. In germline, CDR1 is ENHRY, CDR2 SYGVKD. The CDR3 sequence: CAISESLGGQPQHF. DNA of the CDR3: TGTGCCATCAGTGAGTCGTTGGGGGGCCAGCCCCAGCATTTT.

This clonotype occurred many times. V and J are TRBV12-3 or TRBV12-4 and TRBJ2-2, with 9 nucleotides matching TRBD1. The CDR3 is made up of 15 amino acids. V trimming: 7 bases; J trimming: 2 bases; junction bases outside the gene matches: 5. This chain's CDR3 is CASKKGQGNTGELFF. CDR3 nucleotide sequence: TGTGCCAGCAAAAAGGGACAGGGCAACACCGGGGAGCTGTTTTTT.